A selection of T cell receptor beta chains follows, all from one sample in a study of cytomegalovirus exposure and HLA in healthy donors. The data were produced by immunoSEQ multiplex PCR, yet TCRdb's version contains in-frame clones alone and is incomplete. The table includes fewer than 250,000 clones, 70% to 75% detected once. The sample was PBMCs. These receptors were collected from a man aged 30 to 45 in good health and CMV-seropositive. The conserved cysteine and the conserved F or W are not part of the CDR3 here. The order of the fields is V gene, J gene, CDR3 protein.

V: TRBV6-4
J: TRBJ2-1
CDR3: ASRDLGKDGGAIGEQF

V: TRBV21-1
J: TRBJ2-5
CDR3: ASSNEGLLETQY

V: TRBV5-4
J: TRBJ2-7
CDR3: ASSWTAGGDSSYEQY

V: TRBV7-8
J: TRBJ2-5
CDR3: ASSPGQRHKETQY

V: TRBV2
J: TRBJ2-2
CDR3: ASSDRSNTGELF

V: TRBV30
J: TRBJ2-5
CDR3: AWSPRQGRETQY

V: TRBV6-6
J: TRBJ2-1
CDR3: ASTGGVAEQF

V: TRBV28
J: TRBJ2-4
CDR3: ASTDNTKNIQY

V: TRBV10-3
J: TRBJ2-1
CDR3: AISEYRGQSYNEQF

V: TRBV9
J: TRBJ2-7
CDR3: ASSVETGTYEQY

V: TRBV18
J: TRBJ2-7
CDR3: ASSPGLADYEQY

V: TRBV4-2
J: TRBJ2-6
CDR3: ASSQTQGQNSGANVLT

V: TRBV10-3
J: TRBJ1-2
CDR3: AIRAQQGHLAGYT

V: TRBV7-9
J: TRBJ2-1
CDR3: ASSLGATRNNEQF

V: TRBV2
J: TRBJ1-4
CDR3: ASRQGGEKLF

V: TRBV6-6
J: TRBJ1-5
CDR3: ASTQGGDRNQPQH

V: TRBV11-3
J: TRBJ2-3
CDR3: ASSLAGLSSGSETDTQY

V: TRBV9
J: TRBJ2-5
CDR3: ASSATTRGETQY

V: TRBV9
J: TRBJ1-4
CDR3: ASSVGGPGEKLF

V: TRBV29-1
J: TRBJ2-1
CDR3: SSSGIAGEQF

V: TRBV5-3
J: TRBJ2-7
CDR3: ARSLWSQGHDEQY

V: TRBV12-5
J: TRBJ2-7
CDR3: ASGFPRREQY

V: TRBV11-2
J: TRBJ1-2
CDR3: ASSRRADRKLYGYT

V: TRBV29-1
J: TRBJ1-1
CDR3: SVEPRLTNTEAF

V: TRBV5-1
J: TRBJ2-7
CDR3: ASRPYTGAEQY

V: TRBV5-1
J: TRBJ1-1
CDR3: ASSITGTGMNTEAF

V: TRBV5-4
J: TRBJ1-1
CDR3: ASSLDWTEAF

V: TRBV5-1
J: TRBJ1-4
CDR3: ASSFSQGDGEKLF

V: TRBV6-6
J: TRBJ1-5
CDR3: ASSRTGENQPQH

V: TRBV30
J: TRBJ1-5
CDR3: AWRPGQGRNQPQH

V: TRBV9
J: TRBJ2-1
CDR3: ASSVGPAVSSYNEQF

V: TRBV10-2
J: TRBJ2-5
CDR3: ASRGMSGRYVKETQY

V: TRBV28
J: TRBJ1-6
CDR3: ASSEADRGASPLH

V: TRBV9
J: TRBJ2-5
CDR3: ASSVKLAGNQETQY

V: TRBV19
J: TRBJ2-3
CDR3: ASNPGGNTQY

V: TRBV7-9
J: TRBJ2-1
CDR3: ASSYGLSSYNEQF

V: TRBV7-9
J: TRBJ2-2
CDR3: ASSSPSGGTTNTGELF

V: TRBV7-9
J: TRBJ2-7
CDR3: SSSPRQSGSEQY

V: TRBV14
J: TRBJ2-7
CDR3: ASSPRSPGASYEQY

V: TRBV19
J: TRBJ1-5
CDR3: ATDGVFGSNQPQH

V: TRBV7-3
J: TRBJ2-2
CDR3: ASSFHGTANTGELF

V: TRBV27
J: TRBJ1-2
CDR3: ATQGGADLKPYGYT

V: TRBV11-3
J: TRBJ2-1
CDR3: ASSGGGQVHEQF

V: TRBV7-3
J: TRBJ2-2
CDR3: ASSRLASGELF

V: TRBV6-5
J: TRBJ1-5
CDR3: ASRTGSRQPQH

V: TRBV9
J: TRBJ1-1
CDR3: ASSVSDTEAF

V: TRBV6-5
J: TRBJ2-7
CDR3: AQKPSLTPPEQY

V: TRBV5-5
J: TRBJ1-5
CDR3: ASSRTDRDDSNQPQH

V: TRBV6-5
J: TRBJ2-5
CDR3: ASSYSQIQETQY